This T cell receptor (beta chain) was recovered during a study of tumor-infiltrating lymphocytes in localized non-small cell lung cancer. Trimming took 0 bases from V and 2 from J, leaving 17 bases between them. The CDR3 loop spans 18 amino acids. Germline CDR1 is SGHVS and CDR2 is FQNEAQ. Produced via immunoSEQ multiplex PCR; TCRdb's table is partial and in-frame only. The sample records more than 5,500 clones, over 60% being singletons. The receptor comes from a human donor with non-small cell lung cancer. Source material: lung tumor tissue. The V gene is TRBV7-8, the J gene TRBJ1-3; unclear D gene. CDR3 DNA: TGTGCCAGCAGCTTAGCGGAACGAATTGGAAGGACTGGAAACACCATATATTTT. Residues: CASSLAERIGRTGNTIYF.